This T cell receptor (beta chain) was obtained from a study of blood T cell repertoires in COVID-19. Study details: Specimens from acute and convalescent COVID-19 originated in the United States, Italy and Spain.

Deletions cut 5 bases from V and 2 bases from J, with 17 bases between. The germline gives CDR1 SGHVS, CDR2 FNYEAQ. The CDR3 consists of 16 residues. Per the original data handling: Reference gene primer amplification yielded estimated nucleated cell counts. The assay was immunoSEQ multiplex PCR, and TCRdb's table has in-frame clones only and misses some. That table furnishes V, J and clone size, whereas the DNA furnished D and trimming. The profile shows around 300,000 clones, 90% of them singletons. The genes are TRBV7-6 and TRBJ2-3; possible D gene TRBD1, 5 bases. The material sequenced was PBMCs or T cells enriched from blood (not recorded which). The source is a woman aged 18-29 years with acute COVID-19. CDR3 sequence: CASSPQAQGYTDTQYF. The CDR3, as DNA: TGTGCCAGCAGCCCCCAGGCGCAGGGATACACAGATACGCAGTATTTT.